The T cell receptor (beta chain) under discussion was sequenced for a study of shared clonotypes between healthy human individuals. General study findings and limits: Sampling covered blood only; tissue repertoires likely differ. The low donor count limited represented genetic and exposure-history diversity. Some naive CD4 clonotypes, 5% to 5.5%, turned up in common across several donors.

On this clone: The target antigen is unknown.

The CDR3 has 15 residues. Deletions cut 10 bases from V and 4 bases from J, with 17 bases between. CDR1 and CDR2 (germline): MNHEY, SMNVEV (reference sequence). This table comes from immunoSEQ multiplex PCR, and its TCRdb copy is limited to in-frame clones, with some not included. Of around 620,000 clones detected, approximately 95% appear once; the ten largest clones hold 0.095% to 0.14%. Naive CD8 cells, CD45RO-negative and positively selected for CCR7, excluded terminally differentiated effector memory CD45RA+ cells. The receptor was isolated from a woman aged 25-40 years in good health. The source material was naive CD8+ T cells sorted from blood. The chain links TRBV27 to TRBJ2-6; D remains ambiguous. The CDR3 sequence is CAILVTISGANVLTF. CDR3 DNA sequence: TGTGCCATCCTAGTTACGATTTCGGGGGCCAACGTCCTGACTTTC.